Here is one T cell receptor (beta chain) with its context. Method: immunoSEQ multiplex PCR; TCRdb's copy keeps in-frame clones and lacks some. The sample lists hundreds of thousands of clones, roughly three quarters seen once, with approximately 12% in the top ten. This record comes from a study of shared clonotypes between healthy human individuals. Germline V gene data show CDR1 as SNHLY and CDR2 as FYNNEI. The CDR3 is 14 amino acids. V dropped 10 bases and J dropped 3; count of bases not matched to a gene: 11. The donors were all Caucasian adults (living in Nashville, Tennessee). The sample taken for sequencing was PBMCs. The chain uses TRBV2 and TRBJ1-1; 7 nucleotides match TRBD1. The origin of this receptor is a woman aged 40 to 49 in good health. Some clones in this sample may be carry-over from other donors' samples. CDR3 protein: CATRRGGLDTEAFF. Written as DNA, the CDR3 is TGTGCCACCCGGAGAGGGGGCTTGGACACTGAAGCTTTCTTT.